This T cell receptor (beta chain) was found in a study of spatial heterogeneity in lung cancer. Whole-study context: Sequenced were any available follow-up PBMC samples, which had been obtained a median of about 22 months after resection. Each time, sequencing found more beta-chain sequences than alpha-chain sequences. Raw sequencing reads included, on average, more than eight appearances of each unique TCR and UMI combination.

On each TCR cDNA molecule, a unique molecular identifier was present. Each CDR3 protein gets one entry after TCRdb re-called the 5' RACE reads with MiXCR. The sample holds about 120,000 distinct CDR3 sequences; about 12% are singletons and the top ten take 15% to 20%. This clonotype was counted between two and nine times. Trimming pared 0 bases from V and 11 bases from J, leaving 10 bases between. The germline V gene encodes CDR1 LGHNA and CDR2 YNFKEQ. This CDR3 has 12 residues. Time point meaning: blood at routine non-recurrence follow-up after resection. Tumor, nontumor lung or frozen PBMC supplied whole RNA, sequenced without sorting.

This TCR was recovered from a male donor with early-stage non-small cell lung cancer. Specimen: PBMCs, collected at follow-up. This chain joins TRBV4-2 and TRBJ1-1; possible D gene TRBD1, 6 bases. CDR3 protein: CASSQESGAAFF. CDR3 sequence (DNA): TGTGCCAGCAGCCAAGAATCGGGGGCGGCTTTCTTT.